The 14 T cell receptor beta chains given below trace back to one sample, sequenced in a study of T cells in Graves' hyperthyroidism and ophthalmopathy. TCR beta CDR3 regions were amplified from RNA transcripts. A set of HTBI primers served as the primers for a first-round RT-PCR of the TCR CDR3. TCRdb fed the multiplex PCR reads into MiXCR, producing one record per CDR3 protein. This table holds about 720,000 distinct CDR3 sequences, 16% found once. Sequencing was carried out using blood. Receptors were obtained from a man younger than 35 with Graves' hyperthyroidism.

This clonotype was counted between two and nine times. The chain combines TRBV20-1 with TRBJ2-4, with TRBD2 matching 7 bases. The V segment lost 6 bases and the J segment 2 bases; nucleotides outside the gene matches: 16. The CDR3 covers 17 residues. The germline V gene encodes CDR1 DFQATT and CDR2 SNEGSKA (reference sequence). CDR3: CSARPGLVAETKNIQYF. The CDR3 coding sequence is TGCAGTGCCAGACCTGGACTAGTGGCCGAGACCAAAAACATTCAGTACTTC.

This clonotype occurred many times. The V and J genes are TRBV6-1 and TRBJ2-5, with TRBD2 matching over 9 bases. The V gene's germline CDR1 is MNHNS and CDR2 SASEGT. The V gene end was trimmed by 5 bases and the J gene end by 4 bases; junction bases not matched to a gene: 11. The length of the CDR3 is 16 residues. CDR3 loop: CASSPTSGAGAETQYF. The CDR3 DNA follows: TGTGCCAGCAGTCCGACTAGCGGAGCGGGGGCAGAGACCCAGTACTTC.

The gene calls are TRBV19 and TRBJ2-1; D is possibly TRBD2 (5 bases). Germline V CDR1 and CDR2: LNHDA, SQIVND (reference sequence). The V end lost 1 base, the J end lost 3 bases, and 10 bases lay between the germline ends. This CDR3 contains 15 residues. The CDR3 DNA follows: TGTGCCAGTAGTATAGGGCCCGGGAACTACAATGAGCAGTTCTTC. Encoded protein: CASSIGPGNYNEQFF.

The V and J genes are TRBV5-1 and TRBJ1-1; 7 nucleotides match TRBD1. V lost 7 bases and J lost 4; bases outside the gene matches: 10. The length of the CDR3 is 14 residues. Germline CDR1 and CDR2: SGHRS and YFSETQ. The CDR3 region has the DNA TGCGCCAGCCAGGGGGAGGGGGTCATCACTGAAGCTTTCTTT. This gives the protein CASQGEGVITEAFF.

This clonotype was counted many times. Here the CDR3 DNA reads TGCGCCAGCAGCTTGGCGGCAGGGGGCTCCTACGAGCAGTACTTC. Protein sequence: CASSLAAGGSYEQYF. The chain combines TRBV5-1 with TRBJ2-7; 7 bases are a match to TRBD1. The J segment lost 0 bases and the V segment lost 0 bases, leaving 3 bases of the junction unmatched. CDR3 size: 15 residues. Per germline, CDR1 SGHRS and CDR2 YFSETQ.

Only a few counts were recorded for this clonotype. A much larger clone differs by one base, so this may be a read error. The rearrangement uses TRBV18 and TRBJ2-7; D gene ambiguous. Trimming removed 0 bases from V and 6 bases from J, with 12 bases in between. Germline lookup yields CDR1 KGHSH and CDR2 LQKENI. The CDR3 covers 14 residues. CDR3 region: CASSPPATPCEQYF. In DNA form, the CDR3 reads TGTGCCAGCTCACCACCCGCGACGCCGTGCGAGCAGTACTTC.

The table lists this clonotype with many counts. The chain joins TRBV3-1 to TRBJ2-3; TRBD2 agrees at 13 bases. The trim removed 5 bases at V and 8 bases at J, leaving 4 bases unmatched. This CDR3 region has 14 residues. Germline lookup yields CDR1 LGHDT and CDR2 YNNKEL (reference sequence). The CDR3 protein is CASSGLAGEGTQYF. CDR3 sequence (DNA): TGTGCCAGCAGCGGACTAGCGGGAGAGGGTACGCAGTATTTT.

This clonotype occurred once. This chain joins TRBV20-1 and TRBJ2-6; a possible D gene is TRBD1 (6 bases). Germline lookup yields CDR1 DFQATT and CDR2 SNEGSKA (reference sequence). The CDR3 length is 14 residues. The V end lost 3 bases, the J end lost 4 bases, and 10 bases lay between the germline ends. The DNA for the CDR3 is TGCAGTGCTAGTACAGGGATGGGGGCCAACGTCCTGACTTTC. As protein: CSASTGMGANVLTF.

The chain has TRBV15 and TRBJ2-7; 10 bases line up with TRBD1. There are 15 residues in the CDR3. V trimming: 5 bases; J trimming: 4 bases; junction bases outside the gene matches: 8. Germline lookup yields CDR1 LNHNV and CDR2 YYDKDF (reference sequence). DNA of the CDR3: TGTGCCACCAGCTTCCCGGGACAGGGGTTTTACGAGCAGTACTTC. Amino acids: CATSFPGQGFYEQYF.

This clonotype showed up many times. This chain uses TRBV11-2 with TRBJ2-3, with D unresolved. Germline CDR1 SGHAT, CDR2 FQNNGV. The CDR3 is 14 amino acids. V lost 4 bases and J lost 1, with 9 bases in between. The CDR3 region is CASSSTSGTDTQYF. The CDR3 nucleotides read TGTGCCAGCAGCTCTACATCGGGCACAGATACGCAGTATTTT. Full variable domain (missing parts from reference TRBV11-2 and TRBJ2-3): EAGVAQSPRYKIIEKRQSVAFWCNPISGHATLYWYQQILGQGPKLLIQFQNNGVVDDSQLPKDRFSAERLKGVDSTLKIQPAKLEDSAVYLCASSSTSGTDTQYFGPGTRLTVL.

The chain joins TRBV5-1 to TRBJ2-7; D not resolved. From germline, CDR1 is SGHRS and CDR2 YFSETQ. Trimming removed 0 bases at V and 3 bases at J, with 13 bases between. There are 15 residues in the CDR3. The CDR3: CASSLDLWADYEQYF. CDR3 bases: TGCGCCAGCAGCTTGGATCTCTGGGCAGACTACGAGCAGTACTTC. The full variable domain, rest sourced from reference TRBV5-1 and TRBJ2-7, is KAGVTQTPRYLIKTRGQQVTLSCSPISGHRSVSWYQQTPGQGLQFLFEYFSETQRNKGNFPGRFSGRQFSNSRSEMNVSTLELGDSALYLCASSLDLWADYEQYFGPGTRLTVT.

The CDR3 loop reads CASSLVLVGETQYF. Here the CDR3 DNA reads TGTGCCAGCAGTTTAGTGTTAGTTGGAGAGACCCAGTACTTC. V usage is TRBV12-3 or TRBV12-4 and J usage is TRBJ2-5; no definite D call. V gave up 1 base and J gave up 4 bases, with 10 bases separating them. The length of the CDR3 is 14 residues.

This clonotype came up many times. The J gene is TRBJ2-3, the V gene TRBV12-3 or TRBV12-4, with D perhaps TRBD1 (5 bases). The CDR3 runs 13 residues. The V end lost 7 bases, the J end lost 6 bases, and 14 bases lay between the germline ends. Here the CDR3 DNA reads TGTGCCAGCACCCCAGGGATGGTTGATACGCAGTATTTT. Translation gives CASTPGMVDTQYF.

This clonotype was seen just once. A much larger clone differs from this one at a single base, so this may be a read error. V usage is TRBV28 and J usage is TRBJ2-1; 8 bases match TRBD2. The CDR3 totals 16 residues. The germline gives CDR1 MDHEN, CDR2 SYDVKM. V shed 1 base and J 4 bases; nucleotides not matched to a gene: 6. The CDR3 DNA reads TGTGCCAGCAGTTTATTCTTGCGGGAGGTGTACAATGAGCAGTTCTTC. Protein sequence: CASSLFLREVYNEQFF.